The rows below give T cell receptor beta chains drawn from one sample of a study of T cell repertoires in ileal Crohn's disease. Measured with immunoSEQ multiplex PCR; TCRdb has only the in-frame clones, and not every one. Counted here are approximately 3,700 clones, over 70% occurring once; the ten biggest clones make up less than 10%. The sequenced sample was ileal tissue. These receptors all come from an adult with Crohn's disease. The CDR3 runs from the conserved cysteine through the conserved F or W. The order of the fields is clone size, D gene, CDR3 length, J gene, V gene, CDR3 DNA, CDR3 protein. The D gene is left open where the match is weak. Clone size is not always given. Where it is, it says once, few, many or a class for expanded clones.

few TRBD2 15 TRBJ2-7 TRBV9 TGTGCCAGCAGCGTTAGCGGGGGGAGCTCCTACGAGCAGTACTTC CASSVSGGSSYEQYF
- - 13 TRBJ1-3 TRBV4-1 TGCGCCAGCAGCCAAGATGAGGGAAACACCATATATTTT CASSQDEGNTIYF
- - 18 TRBJ1-3 TRBV7-8 TGTGCCAGCAGCCCTAGGACAGCTCCGTACAGCTCTGGAAACACCATATATTTT CASSPRTAPYSSGNTIYF
- - 13 TRBJ1-1 TRBV29-1 TGCAGCGTTGATCGGGGTTCAGGCACTGAAGCTTTCTTT CSVDRGSGTEAFF
- TRBD2 18 TRBJ2-2 TRBV9 TGTGCCAGCAGCGAGCCCCGGACTAGCGGGAGGGATACCGGGGAGCTGTTTTTT CASSEPRTSGRDTGELFF
- - 12 TRBJ2-3 TRBV14 TGTGCCAGCAGCCCGGACAGAACCCCGCAGTATTTT CASSPDRTPQYF
- - 11 TRBJ1-4 TRBV28 TGTGCCAGCACCAACAGGGAAAAACTGTTTTTT CASTNREKLFF
once TRBD2 19 TRBJ2-1 TRBV7-2 TGTGCCAGCAGCCTCCGTCTGGGACTAGCGGGGGCGGGGGGCAATGAGCAGTTCTTC CASSLRLGLAGAGGNEQFF
- TRBD1 13 TRBJ2-7 TRBV6-1 TGTGCCAGCATTATCTTGCCGGGACAGAGAGTTTTCTTC CASIILPGQRVFF
- TRBD1 19 TRBJ2-7 TRBV5-1 TGCGCCAGCAGCTTGGGGCCAACCGGGGACAGGTTCCTCAAGTACGAGCAGTACTTC CASSLGPTGDRFLKYEQYF
- - 16 TRBJ1-1 TRBV2 TGTGCCAGCAGCCAGCAGGGGTCAGGAACGAACACTGAAGCTTTCTTT CASSQQGSGTNTEAFF
- TRBD1 15 TRBJ1-4 TRBV2 TGTGCCAGCAGTGAACCCAGGGGGTCTAATGAAAAACTGTTTTTT CASSEPRGSNEKLFF
- TRBD1 16 TRBJ1-3 TRBV30 TGTGCCTGGAGTCCGGGACAGTTGAGCTCTGGAAACACCATATATTTT CAWSPGQLSSGNTIYF
- - 16 TRBJ1-2 TRBV5-3 TGTGCCAGAAGCGGAAAGCAGGGAAAAAGTTTGAGAGGCTACACCTTC CARSGKQGKSLRGYTF
- TRBD2 17 TRBJ2-2 TRBV4-3 TGCGCCAGCAGCCAAGACCTTGGTCCGGGAGGCGGCGGGGAGCTGTTTTTT CASSQDLGPGGGGELFF
- TRBD1 13 TRBJ2-2 TRBV29-1 TGCAGCGTAGACAGGGGGAACACCGGGGAGCTGTTTTTT CSVDRGNTGELFF
large TRBD1 20 TRBJ1-4 TRBV2 TGTGCCAGCAGGGCTGGCTGGACAGGGGGACAGGATGCGGCTAATGAAAAACTGTTTTTT CASRAGWTGGQDAANEKLFF
few TRBD2 13 TRBJ2-5 TRBV5-4 TGTGCCAGCAGCTTAGCGGGGGCAGAGACCCAGTACTTC CASSLAGAETQYF
- - 13 TRBJ2-6 TRBV2 TGTGCCAGCGGCCCTCTGGGCGAAGGCGTCCTGACTTTC CASGPLGEGVLTF
- - 15 TRBJ1-1 TRBV25-1 TGTGCCAGCAGTGAACGGGGGGCCGGGGACACTGAAGCTTTCTTT CASSERGAGDTEAFF
few - 14 TRBJ2-1 TRBV5-5 TGTGCCAGCAGCTTGGGTGCGGGGTATAATGAGCAGTTCTTC CASSLGAGYNEQFF
few TRBD1 13 TRBJ2-5 TRBV6-1 TGTGCCAGCCTCGTCAGGGGGCGAGAGACCCAGTACTTC CASLVRGRETQYF
- TRBD1 16 TRBJ2-5 TRBV5-1 TGCGCCAGCAGCTCAAACCTCAGGGGGACCGGGGTGACCCAGTACTTC CASSSNLRGTGVTQYF
- TRBD2 16 TRBJ2-1 TRBV30 TGTGCCTGGAGTGTACGGGGGACTAGCTCTTACAATGAGCAGTTCTTC CAWSVRGTSSYNEQFF
once - 12 TRBJ1-1 TRBV25-1 TGTGCCAGCAGTAATCCGGGCACTGAAGCTTTCTTT CASSNPGTEAFF
- TRBD2 18 TRBJ2-1 TRBV11-2 TGTGCCAGCAGCTTAAGGTCTAAGGGACTAGCGATGGACAATGAGCAGTTCTTC CASSLRSKGLAMDNEQFF
- - 15 TRBJ1-2 TRBV28 TGTGCCAGCAGTTTATACTACTTAGGACCGGGAACGGACACCTTC CASSLYYLGPGTDTF
- - 12 TRBJ1-3 TRBV30 TGTGCCTGGAATGGAGATGGAAACACCATATATTTT CAWNGDGNTIYF
- - 14 TRBJ1-6 TRBV27 TGTGCCAGCAGTTATAGCTCCTATAATTCACCCCTCCACTTT CASSYSSYNSPLHF
once - 11 TRBJ1-4 TRBV28 TGTGCCAGCAGATACGGGGATAAACTGTTTTTT CASRYGDKLFF
few TRBD2 17 TRBJ2-3 TRBV7-9 TGTGCCAGCATCCCCCCCCGGACTAGCGGGGGTGGAGATACGCAGTATTTT CASIPPRTSGGGDTQYF
- TRBD1 14 TRBJ2-2 TRBV11-3 TGTGCCAGCAGCTTAGGGGACAGCGTCGGGGAGCTGTTTTTT CASSLGDSVGELFF
- TRBD2 11 TRBJ2-7 TRBV11-2 TGTGCCAGCAGCTTGGGGAGGGCTCAGTACTTC CASSLGRAQYF
- TRBD2 17 TRBJ2-1 TRBV7-9 TGTGCCAGCAGCTTTACTGGACTAGCGGACTCCTACAATGAGCAGTTCTTC CASSFTGLADSYNEQFF
few - 15 TRBJ2-7 TRBV7-8 TGTGCCAGCAGCTTAGGTGGCGGCCCGGCCTACGAGCAGTACTTC CASSLGGGPAYEQYF
- - 15 TRBJ1-2 TRBV5-8 TGTGCCAGCAGCTTGGACAGTATCGCTAACTATGGCTACACCTTC CASSLDSIANYGYTF
- - 13 TRBJ1-5 TRBV27 TGTGCCAGCAGTAGGCAGGGGAGTCAGCCCCAGCATTTT CASSRQGSQPQHF
- - 14 TRBJ2-7 TRBV5-1 TGCGCCAGCAGCTTAGGGGCAGGGGACTACGAGCAGTACTTC CASSLGAGDYEQYF
few TRBD2 15 TRBJ2-1 TRBV6-6 TGTGCCCACCGCGTCAGCGGGGGGGCCGGGAATGAGCAGTTCTTC CAHRVSGGAGNEQFF
- TRBD1 15 TRBJ2-2 TRBV29-1 TGCAGCGTTGGGGGACAGGGGGCGGACACCGGGGAGCTGTTTTTT CSVGGQGADTGELFF
- - 15 TRBJ2-7 TRBV4-1 TGCGCCAGCAGTGGCCCCAGGGTATTCTCCTACGAGCAGTACTTC CASSGPRVFSYEQYF
- - 13 TRBJ1-1 TRBV27 TGTGCCAGCAGTTTAGTGCGGAGCACTGAAGCTTTCTTT CASSLVRSTEAFF
- - 20 TRBJ1-4 TRBV5-4 TGTGCCAGCAGCCCTTACCCCACAGGGAAAGGATTATCAACTGGTGAAAAACTGTTTTTT CASSPYPTGKGLSTGEKLFF